This T cell receptor (beta chain) was retrieved from a study of T-cell reconstitution after alpha-beta-depleted transplantation in children. The V end was cut by 6 bases, the J end by 1 base, with 9 bases between. The CDR3 is 13 residues long. Preparation of the TCRbeta library involved a method that used unique molecular identifiers. TCRdb re-called the PCR reads through MiXCR, storing one row per CDR3 protein. The table shows over 200,000 distinct CDR3 sequences, with around a sixth occurring only once. The TCR sequence derives from a male patient between 2 and 10 years old who had a stem cell transplant for acute lymphoblastic leukemia, so the T cells may come from the graft donor. The chain carries TRBV12-3 or TRBV12-4 and TRBJ1-1; no firm D call. The input for sequencing was PBMCs, mostly from graft donor cells, taken 360 days after TCRalphabeta/CD19-depleted stem cell transplant. CDR3 DNA sequence: TGTGCCAGCAGCTCCCGGCCGAACACTGAAGCTTTCTTT. Its protein product is CASSSRPNTEAFF.